Here is one T cell receptor (beta chain) with its context. Its antigen remains unknown. A read error is the likely source, as a far larger clone sits one nucleotide away. The sample contains more than one DNA sequence encoding this CDR3. This CDR3 has 15 residues. The V gene's germline CDR1 is SEHNR and CDR2 FQNEAQ (reference sequence). The ends were cut back, 1 base at V and 4 bases at J, with 14 bases in the middle. These data originate in a study of shared clonotypes between healthy human individuals. Every one of the donors was a Caucasian adult that lived in Nashville, Tennessee. Genomic DNA per cell subset filled all wells of several immunoSEQ plates. Ten immunoSEQ deep assay plates were used to sequence unsorted PBMC DNA. The method was immunoSEQ multiplex PCR; TCRdb's version includes in-frame clones alone and lacks a portion of them. This repertoire shows 450,000 to 650,000 clones, around 78% found once; its top ten account for more than 10%.

Study results and limitations: Owing to a small donor count, the genetic and exposure-history diversity represented was limited.

Input material: PBMCs. The chain links TRBV7-9 to TRBJ2-7; weak D call: TRBD1 (6 bases). This TCR was recovered from a woman aged 40 to 55 in good health. Some clones in this sample may be carry-over from other donors' samples. CDR3 sequence reads: CASSLVRAGTYEQYF. The CDR3 DNA reads as TGTGCCAGCAGCTTAGTTCGGGCAGGGACATACGAGCAGTACTTC.